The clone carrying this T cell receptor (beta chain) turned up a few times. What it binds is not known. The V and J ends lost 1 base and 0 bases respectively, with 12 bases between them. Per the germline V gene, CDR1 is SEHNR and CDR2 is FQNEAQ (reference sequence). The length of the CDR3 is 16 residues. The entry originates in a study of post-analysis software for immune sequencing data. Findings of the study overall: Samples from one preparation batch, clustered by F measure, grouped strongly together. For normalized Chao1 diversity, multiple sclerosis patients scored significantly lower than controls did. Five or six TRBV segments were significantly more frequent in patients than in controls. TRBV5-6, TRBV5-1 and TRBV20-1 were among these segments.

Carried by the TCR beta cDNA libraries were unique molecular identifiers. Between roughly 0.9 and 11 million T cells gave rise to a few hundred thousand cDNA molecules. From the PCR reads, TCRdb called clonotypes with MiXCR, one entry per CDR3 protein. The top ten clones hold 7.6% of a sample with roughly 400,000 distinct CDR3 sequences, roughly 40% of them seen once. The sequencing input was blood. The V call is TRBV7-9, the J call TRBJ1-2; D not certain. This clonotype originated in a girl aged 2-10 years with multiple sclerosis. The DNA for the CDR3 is TGTGCCAGCAGCTTAGTAGCAGGACTCCCTAACTATGGCTACACCTTC. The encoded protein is CASSLVAGLPNYGYTF.